These 2 T cell receptor beta chains share one sample of origin, sequenced in a study of T cells in Graves' hyperthyroidism and ophthalmopathy. Researchers amplified the TCR beta CDR3 regions from RNA transcripts. The TCR CDR3 was amplified in a first-round RT-PCR using the HTBI primer set. TCRdb ran MiXCR on the multiplex PCR reads and lists one entry per CDR3 protein. The table includes hundreds of thousands of distinct CDR3 sequences, roughly 15% detected once. The sequencing sample was made of blood. These receptors all stem from a woman in her thirties or forties with Graves' ophthalmopathy.

This clonotype was picked up one time. The junction differs from germline at one of its ends, possibly a read error. This rearrangement joins TRBV12-3 or TRBV12-4 to TRBJ2-5, with D unresolved. The CDR3 has 15 residues. The chain's CDR3 is CTSSWTGQPRETQYF. The CDR3 DNA is TGTACCAGCAGTTGGACGGGCCAGCCTCGGGAGACCCAGTACTTC.

The sample holds a few counts of this clonotype. The chain couples TRBV5-4 to TRBJ2-5; D gene uncertain. Germline CDR1 SGHNT, CDR2 YYREEE (reference sequence). Between the trimmed V and J ends, which lost 0 bases and 1 base, there was a span of 7 bases. CDR3 length: 14 residues. CDR3 protein: CASSLEAFQETQYF. DNA for the CDR3: TGTGCCAGCAGCTTGGAGGCGTTCCAAGAGACCCAGTACTTC. The variable domain in full, with the rest retrieved from reference TRBV5-4 and TRBJ2-5, is ETGVTQSPTHLIKTRGQQVTLRCSSQSGHNTVSWYQQALGQGPQFIFQYYREEENGRGNFPPRFSGLQFPNYSSELNVNALELDDSALYLCASSLEAFQETQYFGPGTRLLVL.